A single sample is the source of the 5 T cell receptor beta chains below, sequenced in a study of CD8+CD57+ T cells in acquired aplastic anemia. It was genomic DNA that served as the template for profiling TCR beta VDJ and CDR3. TCRdb re-called the reads through MiXCR, storing one row per CDR3 protein. Among under 250,000 distinct CDR3 sequences listed, approximately 35% were seen once. The sequenced sample consisted of sorted CD4+, CD8+, or CD8+CD57+ T cells (not recorded which) from PBMCs. The receptor source for this set is a human donor in good health, serving as a control.

In its sample, this clonotype was seen once. The chain has TRBV7-9 and TRBJ2-7; D not resolved. The CDR3 has 13 residues. Germline loops: CDR1 SEHNR, CDR2 FQNEAQ (reference sequence). Trimming took 3 bases from V and 4 from J, leaving 10 bases between them. Here the CDR3 reads CASSFGVSYEQYF. The CDR3 DNA reads TGTGCCAGCAGCTTTGGGGTTTCATACGAGCAGTACTTC.

This chain uses TRBV5-1 with TRBJ1-2, with TRBD1 as a possible D gene (5 bases). The V gene lost 5 bases and the J gene lost 4 bases, with 18 bases spanning the gap. CDR3 length equals 15 residues. Germline loops: CDR1 SGHRS, CDR2 YFSETQ. The CDR3 nucleotides read TGCGCCAGCAGTCTTGGGGCCCCCGGGGTCTATGGCTACACCTTC. Its protein is CASSLGAPGVYGYTF. Combining the CDR3 with reference TRBV5-1 and TRBJ1-2 gives the whole variable domain KAGVTQTPRYLIKTRGQQVTLSCSPISGHRSVSWYQQTPGQGLQFLFEYFSETQRNKGNFPGRFSGRQFSNSRSEMNVSTLELGDSALYLCASSLGAPGVYGYTFGSGTRLTVV.

The gene calls are TRBV2 and TRBJ2-5; TRBD1 matches at 8 bases. From germline, CDR1 is SNHLY and CDR2 FYNNEI. The CDR3 sequence is 14 residues long. J was trimmed by 4 bases and V by 8 bases; bases with no gene match: 9. In DNA form, the CDR3 reads TGTGCCAGCGCTAAGCGGACAGGGAGAGAGACCCAGTACTTC. Translated: CASAKRTGRETQYF.

Ten or more counts support this clonotype. This chain links TRBV19 with TRBJ2-7, with D hard to call. The germline CDR1 and CDR2 sequences are LNHDA and SQIVND (reference sequence). This CDR3 comprises 11 residues. The ends were cut back, 6 bases at V and 12 bases at J, with 15 bases in the middle. CDR3 region: CASSTGLSLYF. CDR3 DNA sequence: TGTGCCAGTAGCACCGGCCTATCCCTGTACTTC.

The chain links TRBV12-3 or TRBV12-4 to TRBJ1-2; 10 nucleotides line up with TRBD1. The CDR3 sequence is 16 residues long. V gave up 4 bases and J gave up 7 bases; unmatched junction bases: 12. The CDR3 DNA follows: TGTGCCAGCAGTTCCCTAGCAGGACAGGGGGAGGGTGGCTACACCTTC. This gives the protein CASSSLAGQGEGGYTF.